This T cell receptor beta chain was sequenced during a study of shared clonotypes between healthy human individuals. Findings of the study overall: Larger richness was generally estimated for naive than memory subsets.

V dropped 4 bases and J dropped 5 bases, with 18 bases sitting between them. Germline V gene sequence: CDR1 SGHRS, CDR2 YFSETQ. The CDR3 length is 15 residues. This clone was picked up one time. Its specificity is not known. Profiling relied on immunoSEQ multiplex PCR, and the TCRdb table lists in-frame clones only, not all of them. This repertoire shows about 1.5 million clones, 95% to 99% found once; its top ten account for about 0.42%. Input material: naive CD4+ T cells sorted from blood. Noted subset: CD45RA+ positively selected. This TCR derives from a man aged 30-40 years in good health. V and J are TRBV5-1 and TRBJ2-5, with D possibly matching TRBD2 (6 bases). The CDR3 DNA is TGCGCCAGCAGCGGGGAGGCAGGGAGTGGGGAGACCCAGTACTTC. This codes for CASSGEAGSGETQYF.